This entry describes one T cell receptor (beta chain). Its antigen remains undetermined. No base quality values were provided; no much bigger clone lies one nucleotide off. The cohort consisted of approximately 690 healthy bone marrow donors. Cohort members were all nominally healthy when sampled, although unrecorded immune exposures were likely present. The donor tested CMV seronegative and was one of the 352 seronegative cohort members. Each donor provided a peripheral blood sample, and peripheral blood mononuclear cells were used for TCR beta sequencing. The Qiagen DNeasy Blood Extraction Kit was used to extract genomic DNA from the blood cell samples. Library prep was done by the immunoSEQ multiplex PCR assay. A mixture of 60 forward primers for TCR Vbeta segments and 13 reverse primers for TCR Jbeta segments was used in the multiplex PCR. A multiplex PCR assay on genomic DNA amplified the CDR3 region of rearranged TCR beta genes. The amplified TCR beta libraries were sequenced on the Illumina HiSeq System as 87-base-pair reads. The paper's processing steps were these. Across the 600 to 700 repertoires, a later analysis counted tens of millions of unique TCR beta chains, 9.5 million to 13 million of which were shared by at least two donors. To remove PCR and sequencing errors, raw reads were error-corrected and collapsed into unique sequences using a nearest-neighbor algorithm that merged closely related sequences. V, D and J gene segments were assigned by aligning CDR3 sequences to IMGT reference sequences. For a sequence to be retained, at least a six-nucleotide match to both a V gene segment and a J gene segment was required. Rearrangements were classified as productive when the CDR3 lacked stop codons and remained in frame with V and J, and all other rearrangements were classified as non-productive. Following IMGT convention, CDR3 was defined as the stretch from the second conserved V-encoded cysteine to the conserved J-encoded phenylalanine. The earlier analysis of about 640 of the donors excluded any sequence lacking an unambiguous match to a single V gene segment. An earlier analysis of a few hundred of the donors called V segments functional above 56.7% productive rearrangements and segregating when the between-donor standard deviation exceeded 5%. A statistical classification framework was developed to diagnose cytomegalovirus status using the catalog of TCR beta chain sequences. In a later analysis, TCR nucleotide sequences were compared against IMGT/GENE-DB human TR gene sequences so that V and J genes could be assigned. A later analysis assigned CDR3 sequences and most-parsimonious VDJ recombination scenarios with the TCRdist pipeline. A later analysis defined each TCR beta chain by its CDR3 amino acid sequence plus V-gene family, and excluded reads lacking a unique V-gene family. To address suspected cross-contamination and a sequencing artifact, a later analysis removed a few hundred highly shared, low-generation-probability nucleotide sequences. In a later analysis, a clonal expansion index for each public chain was calculated from normalized within-repertoire ranks of inferred template counts. In a later analysis, generation probabilities were computed with a VDJ recombination model fitted to out-of-frame rearrangements, and the resulting probabilities were checked against IGoR. In a later analysis, hypergeometric tests were used to score TCR-TCR, TCR-HLA and TCR-CMV co-occurrence, with a repertoire-size bias correction applied to TCR pairs. False discovery rates were estimated in a later analysis by permuting HLA or CMV assignments 20 times. In a later analysis, co-occurring TCRs were grouped using DBSCAN, with TCRdist sequence similarity added in when clustering inside HLA-allele-positive subsets. For co-occurrence clustering, repertoires with fewer than 30,000 or more than 120,000 public chains were excluded, along with roughly 5 repertoires with anomalous nucleotide sharing. Entries here come from immuneACCESS through TCRdb and include only in-frame sequences with V and J called. Some clones fail to appear in such tables; in the studies checked, an unresolved V gene covers under half of the shortfall, and the cause of the remainder is unknown. V and J calls and clone size are given by that table; D and trimming were obtained from the DNA. The sample table lists a few hundred thousand clones, approximately 80% of them with a count of one. The top ten hold 2.9% of the sample.

This specimen belongs to a study of cytomegalovirus exposure and HLA in healthy donors (dated by TCRdb to about 2017). In the study overall: An earlier analysis of under 600 of the donors reported 250 to 300 Gb of sequence data and about 100 million unique TCR beta sequences from about 200 million T cells. Roughly 310 gigabases of sequencing data and approximately 93 million unique TCR sequences were included in an early release covering over 600 HLA-typed donors. Of the roughly 390 genotyped donors, about 84% fell in the genetic ancestry cluster associated with self-reported Caucasian donors. The study aimed to test whether signatures of past pathogen exposure could be identified by cataloging public T cell receptors. The study profiled the T cell repertoires of more than 500 subjects by immunosequencing and related them to cytomegalovirus serostatus. Besides the first cohort of roughly 700 subjects, a separate validation cohort made up of some 110 different subjects was used. To predict cytomegalovirus infection status, the study brought together high-throughput TCR immunosequencing, statistical association of individual TCRs with disease status, and machine learning. To study patterns of TCR occurrence, a later analysis re-analyzed previously published TCR beta repertoires from around 660 donors and added high-resolution HLA genotyping. The later analysis used no new phenotypic data to find candidate immune exposures, relying instead on TCR beta sequences and their occurrence across donors. An earlier analysis of 587 of the donors applied high-throughput TCR beta sequencing to assess whether each TCR beta V gene segment acted as functional or pseudogenic. Donor age, sex, ethnicity and CMV serostatus were compiled together with the repertoire data. In a later genetic analysis, genome-wide SNP genotypes for about three fifths of the roughly 670 donors were used, and that subset was treated as a discovery cohort. All discovery cohort repertoires had been generated using a single sequencing platform. Class I and class II HLA loci were covered by the typing at four-digit resolution. The number of typed donors differed by locus: roughly 620-630 for A, B, C, DRB1 and DQB1; 500 to 550 for DQA1; 606 for DPA1; and around 490 for DPB1. Roughly five DR-DQ haplotypes were treated as single units for association and clustering because of strong linkage in the cohort. On average, around 230,000 unique TCR beta nucleotide sequences were sequenced per donor among 398 genotyped donors of the cohort, with roughly 18% of those sequences being non-productive.

V trim: 3 bases; J trim: 1 base; unmatched bases: 7. From the germline V gene, CDR1 is SQVTM and CDR2 is ANQGSEA. The CDR3 runs 15 residues from the cysteine to the phenylalanine. Of all the DNA, just the CDR3 is kept, 45 bases in frame from base 1. General findings and caveats noted by the study authors: About 17 rarely observed V segments, including chromosome 9 orphons, were excluded from the earlier analysis of several hundred of the donors because counts were too low. An association between a missense DCLRE1C variant and V-gene and J-gene trimming of TCR beta chains was found in a later genetic analysis and replicated in an independent cohort. Most TCR sequences were observed very rarely across donors, whereas some public TCRs were present in many individuals. In the study, 150 to 200 TCR beta chains were listed as associated with cytomegalovirus. A group of highly shared sequence variants was considered likely to be a technical artifact of the sequencing pipeline. Three of the identified cytomegalovirus-associated TCR beta chains were confirmed in vitro to be specific for cytomegalovirus antigens. Cytomegalovirus status was reported to be diagnosed by the classifier with high specificity and sensitivity in both the original and validation cohorts. In a later analysis, the rate of TCR association differed among HLA loci, with DRB1 alleles having the most associated TCRs and HLA-C alleles having the fewest. Correlated functional status among segregating V segments might be attributable to linkage disequilibrium, but an unknown experimental factor could not be ruled out. Presence/absence analyses assumed roughly uniform sequencing depth across donors, an assumption that may not hold. A later analysis found that most CMV-associated TCR beta chains appeared HLA-restricted, with HLA associations seemingly driven largely by CMV exposure. When HLA alleles, especially DR and DQ, strongly co-occurred, TCR associations were difficult to assign to individual alleles. This cohort had only TCR beta chains sequenced, and the lack of alpha or paired-chain data limited which features could be detected. The 87-base-pair reads could not distinguish some IMGT-functional V segments, including TRBV6-2 and TRBV6-3, so those segments were excluded. An earlier analysis of some 590 of the donors showed that most TCR beta V segments appeared in productive rearrangements either about 87% or about 30% of the time, which broadly matched IMGT annotations. Immune exposure information for the cohort was limited to CMV serostatus. A further reported finding was that TCR beta sequences accurately predicted the HLA-A and HLA-B alleles for most subjects in the first cohort. The authors suggested that the approach could potentially be generalized to other disease states and immunological phenotypes. A later analysis associated about 16,000 TCR beta sequences with specific HLA alleles at a false discovery rate of 0.05. In a later analysis, HLA-associated TCR beta chains showed more clonal expansion and lower generation probabilities than non-associated chains that were equally common. Because HLA typing was unavailable for some donors at each locus, only the typed subset was used in association tests. Compared with the roughly 670-donor mean, donors in an Asian-associated ancestry cluster had fewer N-insertions in productive TCRs, according to a later genetic analysis. Several of the top co-occurrence clusters appeared to be linked to parvovirus B19, influenza, CMV and Epstein-Barr virus, according to a later analysis.

Sequenced material: PBMCs. The receptor comes from a man younger than 40 in good health and CMV-seronegative. In this chain, TRBV29-1 is recombined with TRBJ2-5; TRBD1 agrees with 8 junctional bases. The CDR3: CSVERAGGGQETQYF. The nucleotide sequence is given as TGCAGCGTTGAGCGGGCAGGGGGCGGCCAAGAGACCCAGTACTTC.